This T cell receptor beta chain emerged from a study of shared clonotypes between healthy human individuals. The junction had 5 bases not matched to a gene; V was cut back by 2 bases and J by 5 bases. CDR1 is WSHSY and CDR2 is SAAADI in the germline V gene. The CDR3 totals 16 residues. With respect to this clone: The antigen is unknown.

Template amounts of around 270 ng DNA, about 30,000 T cell genomes, were employed in unsorted PBMC replicate PCRs. Ten immunoSEQ deep assay plates held the unsorted PBMC DNA. The table came from immunoSEQ multiplex PCR; TCRdb's copy has only in-frame clones and leaves some out. The sample has under 600,000 clones, over 75% seen once; the top ten hold 9.5% to 15%. Overall study results and limits: With few donors, the genetic and exposure-history diversity represented was limited. Only blood was sampled; tissue repertoires likely differ.

This TCR derives from a woman aged 40 to 50 in good health. Some clones in this sample may be carry-over from other donors' samples. Source material: PBMCs. The V gene is TRBV10-2, the J gene TRBJ2-5, with TRBD2 matching 13 bases. The CDR3 here is CASSETSGRAVETQYF. The CDR3 nucleotides are TGCGCCAGCAGTGAGACTAGCGGGAGGGCCGTTGAGACCCAGTACTTC.